This passage covers 24 T cell receptor beta chains from one sample sequenced in a study of blood T cells in healthy people across ages. The use of a sample-barcoded 5' primer and a J-beta primer mix characterized a second PCR of roughly 7 to 11 cycles. TCRdb re-analysed the 5' RACE reads in MiXCR, keeping a single row per CDR3 protein. The sample lists hundreds of thousands of distinct CDR3 sequences; 58% were seen once. The sample consisted of blood. Every receptor here comes from a man younger than 45 in good health.

The V gene is TRBV7-6, the J gene TRBJ2-1; tentatively, D is TRBD2 (6 bases). Trimming stripped 4 bases from V and 10 bases from J, with 11 bases between. The germline V gene encodes CDR1 SGHVS and CDR2 FNYEAQ. There are 12 residues in the CDR3. The CDR3 DNA follows: TGTGCCAGCAGCTACGGGGCGGGAGAGCAGTTCTTC. Amino acids: CASSYGAGEQFF. The whole variable domain, filled in from reference TRBV7-6 and TRBJ2-1, reads GAGVSQSPRYKVTKRGQDVALRCDPISGHVSLYWYRQALGQGPEFLTYFNYEAQQDKSGLPNDRFSAERPEGSISTLTIQRTEQRDSAMYRCASSYGAGEQFFGPGTRLTVL.

This clonotype was counted a few times. The genes are TRBV29-1 and TRBJ2-1, with unresolved D. Germline loops: CDR1 SQVTM, CDR2 ANQGSEA. Trimming took 6 bases from V and 5 from J, leaving 14 bases between them. The CDR3 is made up of 13 amino acids. CDR3 protein: CSVGPSPDNEQFF. The DNA for the CDR3 is TGCAGCGTGGGCCCTTCTCCAGACAATGAGCAGTTCTTC.

This clonotype was recorded at least ten times. This chain joins TRBV4-3 and TRBJ2-3, with TRBD2 matching over 8 bases. In germline, CDR1 is LGHNA, CDR2 YSLEER. Trimming removed 5 bases from V and 2 bases from J; junction bases left unmatched: 9. The CDR3 covers 16 residues. CDR3: CASSFLLAETTDTQYF. The CDR3 nucleotides read TGCGCCAGCAGCTTCCTACTAGCGGAGACCACAGATACGCAGTATTTT.

The chain uses TRBV25-1 and TRBJ1-1; D is ambiguous. Trimming removed 1 base at V and 1 base at J, with 10 bases between. Germline values: CDR1 MGHDK, CDR2 SYGVNS. The CDR3 spans 15 residues. The chain's CDR3 is CASSESRSGNTEAFF. The CDR3 DNA sequence: TGTGCCAGCAGTGAATCTAGATCCGGGAACACTGAAGCTTTCTTT.

V and J are TRBV6-5 and TRBJ2-3, with D perhaps TRBD1 (5 bases). CDR1 and CDR2 (germline): MNHEY, SVGAGI. Trimming stripped 6 bases from V and 3 bases from J, with 13 bases between. The length of the CDR3 is 14 residues. The CDR3 region has the DNA TGTGCCAGCAGCCCAGGGTTGAAGACAGATACGCAGTATTTT. Protein product: CASSPGLKTDTQYF.

The V and J genes are TRBV2 and TRBJ1-1, with D tentatively TRBD1 (5 bases). The CDR3 loop spans 13 amino acids. Germline CDR1 SNHLY, CDR2 FYNNEI. V gave up 4 bases and J gave up 7 bases, with 13 bases separating them. CDR3 protein: CASSAAGTGEAFF. Written as DNA, the CDR3 is TGTGCCAGCAGTGCAGCAGGGACGGGTGAAGCTTTCTTT.

CDR3 loop: CASNQQAGVETQYF. The CDR3 bases are TGTGCCAGCAACCAACAGGCGGGAGTAGAGACCCAGTACTTC. The chain employs TRBV6-2 or TRBV6-3 and TRBJ2-7, with 7 bases identical to TRBD2. The end of the DNA is better explained by TRBJ2-5, so the J call may be wrong. The CDR3 is 14 residues long. Germline CDR1 and CDR2: MNHEY and SVGEGT.

Of note for this clonotype: A single base separates this from a much larger clone, so it may be a read error. This sequence joins TRBV29-1 and TRBJ2-5; the D gene is possibly TRBD1 (6 bases). Trimming removed 7 bases at V and 11 bases at J, with 26 bases between. CDR3 size: 14 residues. Germline V gene sequence: CDR1 SQVTM, CDR2 ANQGSEA. In DNA, the CDR3 is TGCAGCGGGCGCGTGGGGGCTAGAGTAGATGAGCAGTACTTC. Translated: CSGRVGARVDEQYF.

The chain couples TRBV24-1 to TRBJ2-6; D unresolved. Germline assignment: CDR1 KGHDR and CDR2 SFDVKD. V lost 5 bases, J lost 0 bases, and 4 bases lay in between. This CDR3 has 14 residues. CDR3 sequence (DNA): TGTGCCACCAGTGGAGGCTCTGGGGCCAACGTCCTGACTTTC. Protein sequence: CATSGGSGANVLTF.

The gene calls are TRBV20-1 and TRBJ1-6; 7 nucleotides align to TRBD1. The CDR3 length is 14 residues. Germline V lookup: CDR1 DFQATT, CDR2 SNEGSKA (reference sequence). J was trimmed by 10 bases and V by 3 bases; bases with no gene match: 9. The CDR3 is CSASSGGRESPLHF. CDR3 DNA: TGCAGTGCTAGTTCAGGGGGGCGAGAGTCACCCCTCCACTTT.

V and J are TRBV20-1 and TRBJ2-1; no clear D gene. The DNA matches TRBJ2-7 better at its end, which makes the J call doubtful. Germline V lookup: CDR1 DFQATT, CDR2 SNEGSKA (reference sequence). The CDR3 length is 15 residues. Here the CDR3 reads CSARDIPTSYNEQYF. CDR3 nucleotides: TGCAGTGCTAGAGATATCCCAACATCCTACAATGAGCAGTACTTC.

This sequence joins TRBV4-2 and TRBJ2-5, with 10 bases identical to TRBD2. The DNA end favors TRBJ2-7, so the J call may be wrong. The CDR3 runs 15 residues. Germline V CDR1 and CDR2: LGHNA, YNFKEQ. The CDR3 reads CASSQIAGGFGEQYF. CDR3 in DNA: TGTGCCAGCAGCCAGATAGCGGGAGGATTCGGCGAGCAGTACTTC.

V is TRBV11-2 and J is TRBJ1-1; D may be TRBD1 (5 bases). The CDR3 is made up of 14 amino acids. V was trimmed by 3 bases and J by 8 bases, leaving 16 bases between them. The germline CDR1 and CDR2 sequences are SGHAT and FQNNGV. The DNA for the CDR3 is TGTGCCAGCAGCTTTACAGGTCCCGTACCGGAAGCTTTCTTT. The encoded protein is CASSFTGPVPEAFF.

This chain uses TRBV10-3 with TRBJ2-4; TRBD2 might be the D (6 bases). The J call may be incorrect, as the DNA end agrees better with TRBJ2-7. CDR1 is ENHRY, CDR2 SYGVKD, per germline. This CDR3 region has 14 residues. The CDR3 bases are TGTGCCATCACCTGGGCGGGAAGAGAAAGCGAGCAGTACTTC. This encodes CAITWAGRESEQYF.

The V call is TRBV4-3, the J call TRBJ2-7, with TRBD2 identical over 8 bases. Germline V gene data show CDR1 as LGHNA and CDR2 as YSLEER. The CDR3 has 14 residues. V trimming: 0 bases; J trimming: 3 bases; junction bases outside the gene matches: 1. CDR3 nucleotides: TGCGCCAGCAGCCAAGAGCGGGAGGACTACGAGCAGTACTTC. Translation: CASSQEREDYEQYF.

The rearrangement joins TRBV6-1 to TRBJ2-5, with D hard to call. The DNA end favors TRBJ2-7, so the J call may be wrong. This CDR3 comprises 14 residues. Germline V CDR1 and CDR2: MNHNS, SASEGT. The CDR3 spells CASSEIVGGGEQYF. The CDR3 bases are TGTGCCAGCAGTGAAATAGTAGGTGGTGGCGAGCAGTACTTC.

This chain joins TRBV7-8 and TRBJ1-1; D ambiguous. Trimming stripped 5 bases from V and 1 base from J, with 11 bases between. Germline V gene sequence: CDR1 SGHVS, CDR2 FQNEAQ. The CDR3 runs 14 residues. CDR3: CASSPVGPNTEAFF. The CDR3 DNA is TGTGCCAGCAGCCCCGTAGGGCCGAACACTGAAGCTTTCTTT. The whole variable domain, remainder taken from reference TRBV7-8 and TRBJ1-1, is GAGVSQSPRYKVAKRGQDVALRCDPISGHVSLFWYQQALGQGPEFLTYFQNEAQLDKSGLPSDRFFAERPEGSVSTLKIQRTQQEDSAVYLCASSPVGPNTEAFFGQGTRLTVV.

V usage is TRBV9 and J usage is TRBJ2-5; TRBD2 aligns across 8 bases. The CDR3 runs 15 residues. CDR1 and CDR2 (germline): SGDLS, YYNGEE. With V trimmed by 0 bases and J by 2 bases, 3 bases remained unmatched. The CDR3 spells CASSVVAGGQETQYF. The CDR3 DNA follows: TGTGCCAGCAGCGTAGTTGCGGGGGGACAAGAGACCCAGTACTTC.

The V call is TRBV10-2, the J call TRBJ2-1; 12 nucleotides line up with TRBD1. The J call is doubtful: the DNA matches TRBJ2-7 better. Germline V gene sequence: CDR1 WSHSY, CDR2 SAAADI. This CDR3 is 16 amino acids long. The DNA for the CDR3 is TGCGCCAGCAGTGAGTCCGGGACAGGGGGCTACAATGAGCAGTACTTC. This codes for CASSESGTGGYNEQYF.

The CDR3: CASSWGPGEIYEQYF. DNA of the CDR3: TGTGCCAGCAGCTGGGGCCCAGGGGAAATCTACGAGCAGTACTTC. The J gene is TRBJ2-7, the V gene TRBV5-4; TRBD1 is a possible D gene (6 bases). V lost 3 bases to trimming and J lost 3 bases, with 16 bases between them. The germline gives CDR1 SGHNT, CDR2 YYREEE (reference sequence). The CDR3 has 15 amino acids.

V and J are TRBV6-1 and TRBJ2-3, with D perhaps matching TRBD1 or TRBD2 (5 bases each). Germline CDR1 is MNHNS and CDR2 is SASEGT. The CDR3 contains 14 residues. V gave up 3 bases and J gave up 2 bases, with 9 bases separating them. For the CDR3, the DNA is TGTGCCAGCAGTGATCGGGGCCCCACAGATACGCAGTATTTT. This encodes CASSDRGPTDTQYF.

This clonotype was seen more than once but under ten times. The chain employs TRBV7-2 and TRBJ1-2, with 8 bases fitting TRBD1. CDR1 and CDR2 (germline): SGHTA, FQGNSA. There are 16 residues in the CDR3. V gave up 1 base and J gave up 2 bases; unmatched junction bases: 6. In DNA, the CDR3 is TGTGCCAGCAGCTTAGGGACAGGGAATTCGAACTATGGCTACACCTTC. This codes for CASSLGTGNSNYGYTF.

The chain links TRBV28 to TRBJ2-1; no firm D call. The CDR3 totals 13 residues. CDR1 MDHEN and CDR2 SYDVKM come from the germline V gene. Trimming stripped 5 bases from V and 8 bases from J, with 13 bases between. DNA for the CDR3: TGTGCCAGCAGTCCGACGGTAATGGATGAGCAGTTCTTC. Its protein product is CASSPTVMDEQFF.

V and J are TRBV12-3 or TRBV12-4 and TRBJ2-7, with D tentatively TRBD1 (5 bases). The length of the CDR3 is 13 residues. V was trimmed by 6 bases and J by 1 base, leaving 10 bases between them. The CDR3, as DNA: TGTGCCAGCAGAGTCGACAGTTCCTACGAGCAGTACTTC. The encoded protein is CASRVDSSYEQYF.